One and the same sample provided the 11 T cell receptor beta chains below, sequenced in a study of blood T cell repertoires in COVID-19. Data came from immunoSEQ multiplex PCR; TCRdb stores just in-frame clones and leaves some out. The sample lists around 270,000 clones, roughly 89% seen once, with roughly 5.1% in the top ten. Sequenced: peripheral blood. Source of these receptors: a man aged 35-49 years with acute or convalescent COVID-19.

A word on this clone: Other DNA sequences in the same sample also yield this CDR3. This rearrangement joins TRBV14 to TRBJ1-5; D remains unclear. Germline CDR1 reads SGHDN; CDR2 reads FVKESK. Deletions cut 1 base from V and 6 bases from J, with 7 bases between. The CDR3 spans 13 residues. Here the CDR3 DNA reads TGTGCCAGCAGCCAAGGGGAGGGTCAGCCCCAGCATTTT. Translated: CASSQGEGQPQHF.

V usage is TRBV7-3 and J usage is TRBJ1-6, with D hard to call. Germline V CDR1 and CDR2: SGHTA, FQGTGA. The length of the CDR3 is 15 residues. V shed 1 base and J shed 9 bases, with 13 bases lying between them. DNA for the CDR3: TGTGCCAGCAGCTTAAACGGGGTTGGGGTTTCACCCCTCCACTTT. Protein: CASSLNGVGVSPLHF.

This clone was seen only a few times. The CDR3 DNA is TGTGCCAGCAGCCAACAACCGGGGTCTAATGAAAAACTGTTTTTT. As protein: CASSQQPGSNEKLFF. V gene TRBV14 combines with J gene TRBJ1-4; D call uncertain. The ends were cut back, 2 bases at V and 3 bases at J, with 10 bases in the middle. The germline gives CDR1 SGHDN, CDR2 FVKESK. This CDR3 region has 15 residues.

The gene calls are TRBV5-6 and TRBJ2-7; 10 nucleotides agree with TRBD1. Trimming took 4 bases from V and 0 from J; bases not matched to a gene: 7. This CDR3 is 16 amino acids long. Germline V CDR1 and CDR2: SGHDT, YYEEEE. The DNA of the CDR3 is TGTGCCAGCAGCCCGTCGGGACAGGGGAACTCCTACGAGCAGTACTTC. Translation gives CASSPSGQGNSYEQYF.

The chain uses TRBV5-1 and TRBJ2-1; 9 positions match TRBD1. The CDR3 is made up of 16 amino acids. V lost 5 bases and J lost 3; bases outside the gene matches: 9. Germline CDR1 SGHRS, CDR2 YFSETQ. DNA for the CDR3: TGCGCCAGCAGAGGGCCCAGGGGACAGGGCTACAATGAGCAGTTCTTC. Its protein product is CASRGPRGQGYNEQFF.

The gene calls are TRBV2 and TRBJ2-3; tentatively, D is TRBD2 (5 bases). CDR3 length equals 14 residues. Trimming removed 2 bases at V and 1 base at J, with 7 bases between. Germline CDR1 and CDR2: SNHLY and FYNNEI. CDR3 bases: TGTGCCAGCAGTGAACCGCGGGGCACAGATACGCAGTATTTT. This encodes CASSEPRGTDTQYF.

This clone showed up just once. V is TRBV7-6 and J is TRBJ1-2; D is perhaps TRBD1 (6 bases). The V end lost 2 bases, the J end lost 3 bases, and 10 bases lay between the germline ends. The germline V gene encodes CDR1 SGHVS and CDR2 FNYEAQ. This CDR3 spans 14 amino acids. CDR3 in DNA: TGTGCCAGCAGCTTAACGGGGGGCTACTATGGCTACACCTTC. Protein product: CASSLTGGYYGYTF.

The chain joins TRBV5-4 to TRBJ2-3, with D possibly matching TRBD1 (6 bases). Trimming stripped 3 bases from V and 3 bases from J, with 14 bases between. CDR3 length: 15 residues. Germline CDR1 and CDR2: SGHNT and YYREEE (reference sequence). CDR3 sequence: CASSYDRQRTDTQYF. In DNA, the CDR3 is TGTGCCAGCAGCTATGACAGGCAGAGAACAGATACGCAGTATTTT. Filled out from reference TRBV5-4 and TRBJ2-3, the complete variable domain reads ETGVTQSPTHLIKTRGQQVTLRCSSQSGHNTVSWYQQALGQGPQFIFQYYREEENGRGNFPPRFSGLQFPNYSSELNVNALELDDSALYLCASSYDRQRTDTQYFGPGTRLTVL.

V is TRBV24-1 and J is TRBJ1-4, with TRBD1 matching over 10 bases. Germline lookup yields CDR1 KGHDR and CDR2 SFDVKD. The CDR3 has 15 amino acids. V trimming: 2 bases; J trimming: 8 bases; junction bases outside the gene matches: 4. The CDR3 is CATSDSGTGDEKLFF. The DNA for the CDR3 is TGTGCCACCAGTGATTCCGGGACAGGGGACGAAAAACTGTTTTTT.

V gene TRBV2 combines with J gene TRBJ1-2; D possibly corresponds to TRBD1 (5 bases). V lost 4 bases and J 4 bases, leaving 10 bases between the germline ends. This CDR3 comprises 13 residues. Germline lookup yields CDR1 SNHLY and CDR2 FYNNEI. DNA of the CDR3: TGTGCCAGCAGTGGAAGGGGATTCTATGGCTACACCTTC. Amino acid sequence: CASSGRGFYGYTF.

The chain recombines TRBV19 with TRBJ1-5; TRBD1 might be the D (6 bases). The CDR3 is 15 residues long. V lost 9 bases, J lost 6 bases, and 21 bases lay in between. The germline V gene encodes CDR1 LNHDA and CDR2 SQIVND (reference sequence). In DNA form, the CDR3 reads TGTGCCAGCAATACCCACAGCGGGGGCGGTCAGCCCCAGCATTTT. Its translation: CASNTHSGGGQPQHF.